Here is one T cell receptor beta chain with its context. This record comes from a study of metastatic and nonmetastatic thyroid tumors. Patients had received no treatment of any kind before thyroid surgery. TCRdb re-called the PCR reads through MiXCR. This repertoire shows some 12,000 clones, approximately 24% found once; its top ten account for 9.8%. CDR1 is MNHGY and CDR2 is SVAAGI in the germline V gene. The ends lost 3 bases at V and 5 bases at J; junction bases unmatched: 2. The CDR3 consists of 13 residues. This receptor was identified in a female donor with papillary thyroid cancer or a benign thyroid nodule (not recorded which). Some clones in this sample may be carry-over from other donors' samples. This chain connects TRBV6-9 to TRBJ2-5; 8 positions match TRBD1. Sequencing was performed on tumor tissue. CDR3 amino acids: CASSYRGLETQYF. The CDR3 DNA reads TGTGCCAGCAGTTACAGGGGGCTGGAGACCCAGTACTTC.